Below, one T cell receptor (beta chain) is given with its context. These data come from a study of Ad26.COV2.S vaccination and SARS-CoV-2 variants. Across the whole study: Donor got 5x10^10 or 1x10^11 viral particles of Ad26.COV2.S.

The CDR3 extends over 15 amino acids. CDR1 LGHDT and CDR2 YNNKEL come from the germline V gene (reference sequence). Trimming shortened V by 5 bases and J by 2 bases, and 15 bases separated the two germline ends. TCRdb's table, derived via immunoSEQ multiplex PCR, lists solely in-frame clones and lacks some. This table has about 350,000 clones, 70% to 90% appearing once. As for treatment: roughly 19 received Ad26.COV2.S at low or high dose, single or two shots; several received placebo; per-sample allocation not given. Sampling took place 63 days after the first vaccine or placebo injection. The chain recombines TRBV3-1 (or the pseudogene TRBV3-2) with TRBJ1-2, with D tentatively TRBD1 (5 bases). Sequences were derived from peripheral blood, sampled in a trial of Ad26.COV2.S vaccine versus placebo. The clonotype was recovered from a person aged 18 to 59 who received the Ad26.COV2.S COVID-19 vaccine or a placebo. The DNA for the CDR3 is TGTGCCAGCAGCTTCAAAGCCGCAGGGAACTATGGCTACACCTTC. Its translation: CASSFKAAGNYGYTF.